These 18 T cell receptor beta chains were sequenced from one sample in a study of T cells expressing NK-cell markers. TCRdb re-called the 5' RACE reads; every CDR3 protein appears as one record, without DNA. The listing contains about 260,000 distinct CDR3 sequences. The sequenced material came from blood T cells: a sorted CD56 or NKG2C T cell subset, CD4+ or CD8+ T cells, or bulk PBMC T cells (not recorded which). The receptors were gathered from a woman aged 18 to 75 in good health.

This chain joins TRBV10-3 and TRBJ2-5; TCRdb's D call of TRBD2 is untestable without DNA. Germline-derived CDR1 and CDR2 are ENHRY and SYGVKD. The CDR3 contains 15 residues. CDR3 loop: CAISESGGAAETQYF.

CDR3: CASRGVLRETDTQYF. The gene calls are TRBV3-1 and TRBJ2-3; the TRBD2 assignment by TCRdb is unverifiable without DNA. This CDR3 region has 15 residues. Germline values: CDR1 LGHDT, CDR2 YNNKEL (reference sequence).

The rearrangement links TRBV9 to TRBJ2-6; TCRdb's D call of TRBD1 is untestable without DNA. The CDR3 loop spans 16 amino acids. The germline V gene encodes CDR1 SGDLS and CDR2 YYNGEE. The CDR3 loop is CASTTGSFSGANVLTF.

This rearrangement joins TRBV10-3 to TRBJ2-1; the D gene TCRdb calls, TRBD2, cannot be checked with no DNA. Per the germline V gene, CDR1 is ENHRY and CDR2 is SYGVKD. The CDR3 has 14 residues. The CDR3 is CAIRLGLAGDEQFF.

The chain carries TRBV20-1 and TRBJ1-2. The CDR3 has 16 residues. The V gene's germline CDR1 is DFQATT and CDR2 SNEGSKA (reference sequence). The CDR3 loop is CSARGILDKFNYGYTF.

The V call is TRBV6-5, the J call TRBJ2-2; the D call of TRBD1 rests on TCRdb alone, since no DNA is present to check it. The germline V gene encodes CDR1 MNHEY and CDR2 SVGAGI. This CDR3 has 17 amino acids. CDR3: CASSYSLGTTNTGELFF.

V usage is TRBV30 and J usage is TRBJ1-1. CDR1 and CDR2 from the germline V gene are GTSNPN and SVGIG (reference sequence). The CDR3 covers 13 residues. CDR3: CAWSGQADTEAFF.

The genes are TRBV12-3 or TRBV12-4 and TRBJ2-3; no DNA is available, so the TRBD1 call from TCRdb remains unchecked. CDR3 length equals 14 residues. The CDR3 reads CASRRSGKRDTQYF.

The chain links TRBV18 to TRBJ1-2. The CDR3 loop spans 14 amino acids. Per germline, CDR1 KGHSH and CDR2 LQKENI. The CDR3 loop is CASSPRGATYGYTF.

This chain uses TRBV18 with TRBJ2-4. The CDR3 sequence is 15 residues long. CDR1 and CDR2 from the germline V gene are KGHSH and LQKENI. The CDR3 region is CASSPPQLAKNIQYF.

The chain recombines TRBV6-1 with TRBJ1-5. The CDR3 is 13 amino acids. In germline, CDR1 is MNHNS, CDR2 SASEGT. The CDR3 spells CASRPESNQPQHF.

The rearrangement links TRBV28 to TRBJ2-4; TCRdb selects TRBD1, and the lack of DNA leaves this call unchecked. The CDR3 consists of 16 residues. Germline V CDR1 and CDR2: MDHEN, SYDVKM. CDR3 in amino acids: CASSPGGALAKNIQYF.

V is TRBV27 and J is TRBJ2-7; the D gene TCRdb calls, TRBD1, cannot be checked with no DNA. The CDR3 covers 15 residues. From germline, CDR1 is MNHEY and CDR2 SMNVEV (reference sequence). The CDR3 loop reads CASSPNGGRPYEQYF.

The rearrangement uses TRBV12-3 or TRBV12-4 and TRBJ2-1; TCRdb indicates TRBD2, and absent DNA this call remains unverified. The CDR3 totals 15 residues. Here the CDR3 reads CASGPSGVLSYEQFF.

This chain uses TRBV29-1 with TRBJ1-1. This CDR3 contains 12 residues. Looked up from germline, CDR1 is SQVTM and CDR2 is ANQGSEA. The CDR3 loop is CSVGAGNTEAFF.

The V gene is TRBV20-1, the J gene TRBJ1-1. This CDR3 comprises 14 residues. Germline V gives CDR1 DFQATT, CDR2 SNEGSKA (reference sequence). The CDR3: CSARPGSTNTEAFF.

This rearrangement joins TRBV7-2 to TRBJ2-5; the D gene TCRdb calls, TRBD2, cannot be checked with no DNA. This CDR3 spans 14 amino acids. From germline, CDR1 is SGHTA and CDR2 FQGNSA. The CDR3 protein is CASSAGGGIETQYF.

The V call is TRBV7-2, the J call TRBJ2-1; TCRdb selects TRBD2, and the lack of DNA leaves this call unchecked. This CDR3 contains 15 residues. Germline CDR1 and CDR2: SGHTA and FQGNSA. The CDR3 protein is CASSFTAGGYNEQFF.